This T cell receptor (beta chain) originates from a study of neurological immune-mediated disorders. TCRdb ran MiXCR on the 5' RACE reads and lists one entry per CDR3 protein. The table shows fewer than 40,000 distinct CDR3 sequences, with around 4% occurring only once. At least ten counts were recorded for this clonotype. Germline assignment: CDR1 MGHRA and CDR2 YSYEKL. CDR3 length: 16 residues. V lost 1 base, J lost 7 bases, and 11 bases stayed unmatched. Sequencing used CD4+ T cells from blood. This sequence was found in a woman between 40 and 50 years old in good health. The V gene is TRBV4-1, the J gene TRBJ2-7, with 9 bases that match TRBD2. The CDR3 region is CASSQVGVAGVREQYF. CDR3 bases: TGCGCCAGCAGCCAAGTTGGAGTAGCGGGAGTGAGAGAGCAGTACTTC.